The TCR beta chain under discussion was sequenced for a study of blood T cell repertoires in COVID-19. Overall study: Samples came from the United States, Italy and Spain, spanning acute and convalescent COVID-19.

CDR3 length equals 14 residues. Germline V gene lookup returns CDR1 MDHEN and CDR2 SYDVKM. With 3 bases clipped from V and 3 bases from J, the junction kept 1 base outside the gene matches. Per the original data handling: For nucleated cells, counts were estimated from reference gene primer amplification. The assay was immunoSEQ multiplex PCR, and TCRdb's table has in-frame clones only and misses some. That table gives V, J and clone size, and the DNA gave D and trimming. The sample holds about 160,000 clones, 60% to 85% seen once. The chain couples TRBV28 to TRBJ2-7; 11 positions agree with TRBD1. The receptor comes from a woman aged 55 to 70 with COVID-19, enrolled during active disease. Sequenced input: peripheral blood. The CDR3 here is CASSFGTGGYEQYF. The CDR3 DNA sequence: TGTGCCAGCAGTTTTGGGACAGGGGGCTACGAGCAGTACTTC. Combining the CDR3 with reference TRBV28 and TRBJ2-7 gives the whole variable domain DVKVTQSSRYLVKRTGEKVFLECVQDMDHENMFWYRQDPGLGLRLIYFSYDVKMKEKGDIPEGYSVSREKKERFSLILESASTNQTSMYLCASSFGTGGYEQYFGPGTRLTVT.